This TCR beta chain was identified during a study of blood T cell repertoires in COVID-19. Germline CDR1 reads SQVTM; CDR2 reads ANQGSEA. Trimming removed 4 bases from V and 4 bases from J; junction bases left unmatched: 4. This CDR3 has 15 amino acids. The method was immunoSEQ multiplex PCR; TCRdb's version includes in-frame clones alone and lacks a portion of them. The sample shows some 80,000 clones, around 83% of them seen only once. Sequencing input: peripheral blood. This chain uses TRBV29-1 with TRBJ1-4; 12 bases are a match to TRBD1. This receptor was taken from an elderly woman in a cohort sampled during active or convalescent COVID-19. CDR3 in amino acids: CSVGDRGLGNEKLFF. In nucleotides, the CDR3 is TGCAGCGTTGGGGACAGGGGGCTTGGTAATGAAAAACTGTTTTTT.